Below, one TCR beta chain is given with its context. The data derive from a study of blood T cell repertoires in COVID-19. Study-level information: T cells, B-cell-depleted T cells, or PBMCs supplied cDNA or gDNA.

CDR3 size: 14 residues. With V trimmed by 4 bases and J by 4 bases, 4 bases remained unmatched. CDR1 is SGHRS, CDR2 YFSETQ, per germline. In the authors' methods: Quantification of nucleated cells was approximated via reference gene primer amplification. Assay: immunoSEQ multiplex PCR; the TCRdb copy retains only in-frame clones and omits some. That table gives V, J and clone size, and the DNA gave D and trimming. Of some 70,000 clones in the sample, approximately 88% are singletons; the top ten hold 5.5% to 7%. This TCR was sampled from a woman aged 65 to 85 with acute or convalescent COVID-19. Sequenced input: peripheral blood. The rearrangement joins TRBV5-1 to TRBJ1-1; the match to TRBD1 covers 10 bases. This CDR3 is CASSGQGGGTEAFF. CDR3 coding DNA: TGCGCCAGCAGCGGACAGGGGGGTGGCACTGAAGCTTTCTTT. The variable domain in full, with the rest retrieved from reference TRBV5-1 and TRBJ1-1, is KAGVTQTPRYLIKTRGQQVTLSCSPISGHRSVSWYQQTPGQGLQFLFEYFSETQRNKGNFPGRFSGRQFSNSRSEMNVSTLELGDSALYLCASSGQGGGTEAFFGQGTRLTVV.